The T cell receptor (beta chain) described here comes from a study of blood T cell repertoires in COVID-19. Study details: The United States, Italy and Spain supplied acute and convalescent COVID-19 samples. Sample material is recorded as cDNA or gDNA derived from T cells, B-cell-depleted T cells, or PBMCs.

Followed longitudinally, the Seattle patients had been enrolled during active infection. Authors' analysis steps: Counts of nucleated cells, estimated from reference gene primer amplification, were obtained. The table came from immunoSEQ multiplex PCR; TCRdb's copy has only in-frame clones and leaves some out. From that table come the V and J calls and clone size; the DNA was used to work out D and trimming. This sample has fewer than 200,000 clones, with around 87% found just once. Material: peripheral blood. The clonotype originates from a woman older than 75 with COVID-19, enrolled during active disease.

The CDR3 protein is CSVVVSRWTLGQDTQYF. The CDR3 nucleotides read TGCAGCGTTGTAGTAAGTCGGTGGACTCTTGGGCAAGATACGCAGTATTTT. This rearrangement joins TRBV29-1 to TRBJ2-3; a weak D match, TRBD2 (5 bases). The CDR3 sequence is 17 residues long. Trimming removed 4 bases at V and 5 bases at J, with 25 bases between. Germline V CDR1 and CDR2: SQVTM, ANQGSEA.